The subject of this entry is one T cell receptor (beta chain). As yet, its antigen is unknown. TCRdb's table, derived via immunoSEQ multiplex PCR, lists solely in-frame clones and lacks some. Found here are approximately 72,000 clones, about 88% of them singletons; the top ten hold under 30%. CDR1 is SGHKS and CDR2 is YYEKEE in the germline V gene (reference sequence). The CDR3 totals 14 residues. Trimming removed 2 bases at V and 6 bases at J, with 12 bases between. Some second doses came at about 4 weeks and others at about 12 weeks; these were pooled. The sample originates from a study of T cell responses to AZD1222 COVID-19 vaccine. General study points: There were vaccine-associated CD4 TCRs across spike, dominant at 160-218 and 743-854. Increased Spike-specific TCR breadth and depth were observed after two AZD1222 doses. Within unmutated variant regions lay the reported targets of nearly half of spike-specific TCRs.

The starting material was peripheral blood, obtained 28 days after the second AZD1222 dose. This TCR was recovered from an adult who received the AZD1222 COVID-19 vaccine. The chain uses TRBV5-5 and TRBJ2-1, with TRBD2 as a possible D gene (5 bases). This chain's CDR3 is CASSFLDFLNEQFF. CDR3 in DNA: TGTGCCAGCAGCTTTTTGGACTTCCTCAATGAGCAGTTCTTC.